The 26 T cell receptor beta chains below come from one sample, sequenced in a study of T cells in Graves' hyperthyroidism and ophthalmopathy. From RNA transcripts, TCR beta CDR3 regions were amplified. During a first-round RT-PCR of the TCR CDR3, the HTBI primer set was used. In TCRdb, the multiplex PCR reads were re-called with MiXCR into one record per CDR3 protein. The sample has under 700,000 distinct CDR3 sequences, around 42% seen once. What was sequenced was peripheral blood or thyroid tissue (not recorded which). The origin of the receptors is a woman in her late teens or twenties with Graves' hyperthyroidism.

The chain has TRBV12-3 or TRBV12-4 and TRBJ2-7, with D unresolved. Trimming removed 5 bases from V and 2 bases from J, with 16 bases in between. CDR3 length: 15 amino acids. The CDR3, as DNA: TGTGCCAGCAGTGCATTACAAGTGAGCCCCTACGAGCAGTACTTC. It yields the protein CASSALQVSPYEQYF.

This clonotype was detected ten times or more. The gene calls are TRBV9 and TRBJ1-2, with a weak D call TRBD1 (6 bases). Germline V gene lookup returns CDR1 SGDLS and CDR2 YYNGEE. This CDR3 is 15 amino acids long. V lost 0 bases and J 3 bases, leaving 12 bases between the germline ends. CDR3 sequence reads: CASSVAPQGYYGYTF. The DNA of the CDR3 is TGTGCCAGCAGCGTAGCCCCACAGGGCTACTATGGCTACACCTTC.

The rearrangement joins TRBV11-3 to TRBJ2-7; maybe TRBD2 (6 bases). Germline loops: CDR1 SGHNT, CDR2 YENEEA. V lost 0 bases and J lost 0, with 9 bases in between. The CDR3 runs 15 residues. The CDR3 reads CASSLERGSSYEQYF. The DNA for the CDR3 is TGTGCCAGCAGCTTAGAACGGGGGAGCTCCTACGAGCAGTACTTC. The variable domain in full, with the rest retrieved from reference TRBV11-3 and TRBJ2-7, is EAGVVQSPRYKIIEKKQPVAFWCNPISGHNTLYWYLQNLGQGPELLIRYENEEAVDDSQLPKDRFSAERLKGVDSTLKIQPAELGDSAVYLCASSLERGSSYEQYFGPGTRLTVT.

This chain links TRBV20-1 with TRBJ1-5, with 7 bases identical to TRBD1. V shed 1 base, J shed 11 bases, and the junction held 8 bases outside the gene matches. CDR3 length: 13 residues. The germline V gene encodes CDR1 DFQATT and CDR2 SNEGSKA (reference sequence). The CDR3 DNA sequence: TGCAGTGCTAGAGTCACAGGGGAAGGAACCCAGCATTTT. Translated, it gives CSARVTGEGTQHF.

Details on this clonotype: This may be a read error: a much more frequent sequence differs by one nucleotide. A read error is likely, as this CDR3 ends without the conserved phenylalanine or tryptophan. The chain employs TRBV29-1 and TRBJ1-1; D uncertain. Trimming removed 6 bases from V and 9 bases from J, with 17 bases in between. This CDR3 region has 12 residues. Germline V gene data show CDR1 as SQVTM and CDR2 as ANQGSEA. The DNA of the CDR3 is TGCAGCGTGGAAAGCAGCACGGATAAAGCTTTCCTT. As protein: CSVESSTDKAFL.

The rearrangement joins TRBV7-2 to TRBJ2-5; D possibly corresponds to TRBD2 (5 bases). The CDR3 runs 11 residues. Trimming stripped 5 bases from V and 9 bases from J, with 10 bases between. Germline V gene lookup returns CDR1 SGHTA and CDR2 FQGNSA. In DNA form, the CDR3 reads TGTGCCAGCAGCCCCGTCGGGGCCCAGTACTTC. Its translation: CASSPVGAQYF. The whole variable domain, filled in from reference TRBV7-2 and TRBJ2-5, reads GAGVSQSPSNKVTEKGKDVELRCDPISGHTALYWYRQSLGQGLEFLIYFQGNSAPDKSGLPSDRFSAERTGGSVSTLTIQRTQQEDSAVYLCASSPVGAQYFGPGTRLLVL.

This clonotype was counted between two and nine times. This rearrangement joins TRBV6-6 to TRBJ2-5; D remains unclear. The CDR3 length is 14 residues. Per germline, CDR1 MNHNY and CDR2 SVGAGI (reference sequence). The ends were cut back, 4 bases at V and 1 base at J, with 10 bases in the middle. The CDR3 sequence: CASSLREAQETQYF. CDR3 in DNA: TGTGCCAGCAGTTTACGTGAGGCCCAAGAGACCCAGTACTTC.

This clonotype came up a few times. CDR3 in amino acids: CASNGLAGDTGELFF. The CDR3 bases are TGTGCCAGCAACGGACTAGCGGGCGACACCGGGGAGCTGTTTTTT. The chain uses TRBV15 and TRBJ2-2; 11 nucleotides match TRBD2. Germline values: CDR1 LNHNV, CDR2 YYDKDF (reference sequence). CDR3 size: 15 residues. Losses at the gene ends were 10 bases for V and 3 bases for J; bases not matched to a gene: 7. Filled out from reference TRBV15 and TRBJ2-2, the complete variable domain reads DAMVIQNPRYQVTQFGKPVTLSCSQTLNHNVMYWYQQKSSQAPKLLFHYYDKDFNNEADTPDNFQSRRPNTSFCFLDIRSPGLGDTAMYLCASNGLAGDTGELFFGEGSRLTVL.

This sequence joins TRBV6-2 or TRBV6-3 and TRBJ2-7; D is unresolved. Looked up from germline, CDR1 is MNHEY and CDR2 is SVGEGT. V lost 2 bases to trimming and J lost 2 bases, with 13 bases between them. The length of the CDR3 is 15 residues. CDR3 nucleotides: TGTGCCAGCAGTTACAGGGTCCTAGTGGCCTACGAGCAGTACTTC. Translated, it gives CASSYRVLVAYEQYF.

The chain recombines TRBV29-1 with TRBJ1-4; no clear D gene. V lost 4 bases, J lost 10 bases, and 10 bases lay in between. Germline loops: CDR1 SQVTM, CDR2 ANQGSEA. The CDR3 consists of 11 residues. The CDR3 here is CSVASGGKLFF. CDR3 DNA: TGCAGCGTTGCGTCTGGTGGAAAACTGTTTTTT.

CDR3 protein: CASSYNPNQPQHF. In DNA, the CDR3 is TGTGCCAGCAGTTACAACCCAAATCAGCCCCAGCATTTT. This chain links TRBV2 with TRBJ1-5; no reliable D call. V lost 5 bases to trimming and J lost 4 bases, with 9 bases between them. The CDR3 runs 13 residues. Germline V gives CDR1 SNHLY, CDR2 FYNNEI.

J is TRBJ2-5 and V is TRBV25-1; the D gene is possibly TRBD2 (6 bases). The CDR3 covers 15 residues. Germline V CDR1 and CDR2: MGHDK, SYGVNS. The V and J ends lost 6 bases and 5 bases respectively, with 19 bases between them. The CDR3 reads CASSVGTERTETQYF. The CDR3 DNA sequence: TGTGCCAGCAGCGTAGGGACTGAGAGGACGGAGACCCAGTACTTC.

The rearrangement links TRBV15 to TRBJ1-5; 8 bases align to TRBD1. This CDR3 is 12 amino acids long. Germline V gene lookup returns CDR1 LNHNV and CDR2 YYDKDF (reference sequence). The V and J ends lost 4 bases and 9 bases, in that order; junction bases with no gene match: 2. This chain's CDR3 is CATSIGQGPQHF. The CDR3 DNA sequence: TGTGCCACCAGCATTGGACAGGGGCCCCAGCATTTT.

There are a few counts of this clonotype. J is TRBJ2-2 and V is TRBV5-1; 8 bases are a match to TRBD2. The germline gives CDR1 SGHRS, CDR2 YFSETQ. The CDR3 consists of 16 residues. The trim removed 0 bases at V and 3 bases at J, leaving 4 bases unmatched. The CDR3 DNA reads as TGCGCCAGCAGCTTGGCAGCGGGAGTCGACACCGGGGAGCTGTTTTTT. Residues: CASSLAAGVDTGELFF.

This chain uses TRBV20-1 with TRBJ2-5; 8 nucleotides match TRBD1. V was clipped by 4 bases and J by 3 bases; unmatched bases: 1. This CDR3 is built from 12 residues. The germline V gene has CDR1 DFQATT and CDR2 SNEGSKA (reference sequence). The CDR3 DNA reads TGCAGTGCTATACAGGGGGAAGAGACCCAGTACTTC. Its translation: CSAIQGEETQYF.

The chain links TRBV29-1 to TRBJ1-1; TRBD1 matches 9 bases. Germline V CDR1 and CDR2: SQVTM, ANQGSEA. The CDR3 sequence is 16 residues long. V lost 4 bases to trimming and J lost 5 bases; unmatched junction nucleotides: 14. The CDR3, as DNA: TGCAGCGTTGTAGCAGGACAGGGGTCAGACGGGACTGAAGCTTTCTTT. Its translation: CSVVAGQGSDGTEAFF.

The chain links TRBV29-1 to TRBJ1-2; D ambiguous. The V gene's germline CDR1 is SQVTM and CDR2 ANQGSEA. Trimming stripped 7 bases from V and 1 base from J, with 13 bases between. The CDR3 length is 13 residues. The CDR3 bases are TGCAGCGGGACTAGCGGGAATAACTATGGCTACACCTTC. Encoded protein: CSGTSGNNYGYTF.

With regard to this clonotype: The junction departs from germline at one end; a sequencing error may be responsible. Here the CDR3 reads CASSLDRNNQPQHF. DNA for the CDR3: TGTGCCAGCAGTCTCGACAGGAATAATCAGCCCCAGCATTTT. J is TRBJ1-5 and V is TRBV5-1; perhaps TRBD1 as D (6 bases). Germline V gives CDR1 SGHRS, CDR2 YFSETQ. CDR3 size: 14 residues. The full variable domain, with the rest looked up from reference TRBV5-1 and TRBJ1-5, is KAGVTQTPRYLIKTRGQQVTLSCSPISGHRSVSWYQQTPGQGLQFLFEYFSETQRNKGNFPGRFSGRQFSNSRSEMNVSTLELGDSALYLCASSLDRNNQPQHFGDGTRLSIL.

This clonotype occurred a few times. V usage is TRBV7-9 and J usage is TRBJ2-7; the match to TRBD2 covers 7 bases. J lost 0 bases, V lost 7 bases, and 9 bases had no gene match. Per the germline V gene, CDR1 is SEHNR and CDR2 is FQNEAQ (reference sequence). This CDR3 is built from 15 residues. CDR3 residues: CASNLNRDYSYEQYF. As DNA, the CDR3 is TGTGCCAGCAACCTTAACCGGGACTACTCCTACGAGCAGTACTTC.

This clonotype was counted only a few times. The J gene is TRBJ2-7, the V gene TRBV20-1; TRBD1 agrees at 7 bases. Germline assignment: CDR1 DFQATT and CDR2 SNEGSKA (reference sequence). J was trimmed by 4 bases and V by 5 bases; bases with no gene match: 2. This CDR3 contains 11 residues. In DNA form, the CDR3 reads TGCAGTGCTCGGACAGGATACGAGCAGTACTTC. The encoded protein is CSARTGYEQYF.

On this clonotype: With a much larger clone just one base away, this may be a read error. The CDR3 nucleotides are TGTGCCACCGGCAGAGATCAGGCGGGGTTTAATGAAAAACTGTTTTTT. Protein product: CATGRDQAGFNEKLFF. The chain uses TRBV15 and TRBJ1-4; D unresolved. The CDR3 has 16 residues. In germline, CDR1 is LNHNV, CDR2 YYDKDF (reference sequence).

The rearrangement joins TRBV9 to TRBJ2-1; TRBD2 matches at 11 bases. Germline-derived CDR1 and CDR2 are SGDLS and YYNGEE. The CDR3 has 15 amino acids. Unmatched junction bases numbered 5, after V lost 2 bases and J lost 7 bases. This CDR3 is CASSVRLAGRNEQFF. For the CDR3, the DNA is TGTGCCAGCAGCGTCCGACTAGCGGGACGGAATGAGCAGTTCTTC. The full variable domain, its missing parts supplied by reference TRBV9 and TRBJ2-1, is DSGVTQTPKHLITATGQRVTLRCSPRSGDLSVYWYQQSLDQGLQFLIQYYNGEERAKGNILERFSAQQFPDLHSELNLSSLELGDSALYFCASSVRLAGRNEQFFGPGTRLTVL.

This rearrangement joins TRBV19 to TRBJ2-5; 7 bases are shared with TRBD1. This CDR3 has 16 residues. Germline CDR1 and CDR2: LNHDA and SQIVND (reference sequence). Losses at the gene ends were 5 bases for V and 3 bases for J; bases not matched to a gene: 12. CDR3 DNA: TGTGCCAGTAGTCGATCGACAGGGAGTGGGGAAGAGACCCAGTACTTC. Translation gives CASSRSTGSGEETQYF.

This chain uses TRBV7-3 with TRBJ2-7, with no clear D. The CDR3 is 13 amino acids. Germline CDR1 SGHTA, CDR2 FQGTGA. V lost 1 base and J 3 bases, leaving 7 bases between the germline ends. The CDR3 sequence: CASSLSPYYEQYF. DNA for the CDR3: TGTGCCAGCAGCTTAAGTCCTTACTACGAGCAGTACTTC.

This sequence joins TRBV29-1 and TRBJ1-2; no clear D gene. With 8 bases removed from V and 6 bases from J, the gap between germline ends came to 16 bases. Germline assignment: CDR1 SQVTM and CDR2 ANQGSEA. CDR3 size: 12 residues. The CDR3 bases are TGCAGCACCCAAAATGGTAGAGATGGCTACACCTTC. It yields the protein CSTQNGRDGYTF.

The chain joins TRBV7-8 to TRBJ1-2; D ambiguous. Germline assignment: CDR1 SGHVS and CDR2 FQNEAQ. The CDR3 runs 15 residues. Trimming left V 5 bases short and J 4 bases short, with 17 bases between. The CDR3 region has the DNA TGTGCCAGCAGCCAAGACGGGGAGGGCGGCTATGGCTACACCTTC. It translates to CASSQDGEGGYGYTF.